The rows below give T cell receptor beta chains drawn from one sample of a study of PD-1 blockade in classical Hodgkin lymphoma. Sequencing used immunoSEQ multiplex PCR; TCRdb keeps in-frame clones, though not all of them. The sample consists of 75,000 to 95,000 clones, around 80% of them appearing once. The starting material was peripheral blood mononuclear cells (PBMCs), obtained before the fourth cycle of nivolumab. The origin of the receptors is a human donor with classical Hodgkin lymphoma. Both conserved end residues are part of each CDR3. A D gene is named only where the DNA matches it firmly. Clone size is stated in some rows and not others, as once, few, many or a class when expanded.

TRBV5-1,TRBD2,once,TRBJ2-3,TGCGCCAGCAGCGCCTTGACTAGCGGCACAGATACGCAGTATTTT,CASSALTSGTDTQYF
TRBV5-1,TRBD2,-,TRBJ2-5,TGCGCCAGCAGCTTGGTAGCGGGAGGGGGAGAGACCCAGTACTTC,CASSLVAGGGETQYF
TRBV5-4,-,-,TRBJ1-2,TGTGCCAGCAGCTTGGGGGACTATGGCTACACCTTC,CASSLGDYGYTF
TRBV5-6,-,-,TRBJ1-1,TGTGCCAGCAGCTTGGGTGGGGGGCTGGACACTGAAGCTTTCTTT,CASSLGGGLDTEAFF
TRBV5-1,-,few,TRBJ2-5,TGCGCCAGCAGCCGGGACGCGGGACTCCAAGAGACCCAGTACTTC,CASSRDAGLQETQYF
TRBV15,-,-,TRBJ2-6,TGTGCCACCAGCAAAGCAGGGGCAGGGGCCAACGTCCTGACTTTC,CATSKAGAGANVLTF
TRBV14,-,-,TRBJ1-3,TGTGCCAGCAGCCCGATCCGAGGAAACACCATATATTTT,CASSPIRGNTIYF
TRBV10-3,-,-,TRBJ2-5,TGTGCCATCAGTCCCGGCCAGAGAGAGACCCAGTACTTC,CAISPGQRETQYF
TRBV6-1,-,-,TRBJ2-5,TGTGCCAGCAGTCGGGGTCCCCAAGAGACCCAGTACTTC,CASSRGPQETQYF
TRBV7-2,-,-,TRBJ2-7,TGTGCCAGCAGCTTAGTACAGTCCTACGAGCAGTACTTC,CASSLVQSYEQYF
TRBV6-6,-,many,TRBJ1-4,TGTGCCAGCAGTTACGGGATTGGTGAAAAACTGTTTTTT,CASSYGIGEKLFF
TRBV27,TRBD1,many,TRBJ2-7,TGTGCCAGCAGTATAACAGGGGGAGGCGAGCAGTACTTC,CASSITGGGEQYF
TRBV29-1,-,-,TRBJ2-3,TGCAGCGTAACCGGGACTGGGGGTGGCACAGATACGCAGTATTTT,CSVTGTGGGTDTQYF
TRBV18,-,-,TRBJ2-7,TGTGCCAGCTCACCAGGGGGAGAGCAGTACTTC,CASSPGGEQYF
TRBV6-6,-,-,TRBJ2-5,TGTGCCAGCAGTATCCCGGGCCCTGGGGCCCAGTACTTC,CASSIPGPGAQYF
TRBV5-1,-,-,TRBJ2-7,TGCGCCACCGCCCGGGGGAGCTCCTACGAGCAGTACTTC,CATARGSSYEQYF
TRBV12-2,-,-,TRBJ2-7,TGTGCAAGTCGCTTACCAGACAGGCTCTACGAGCAGTACTTC,CASRLPDRLYEQYF
TRBV6-4,-,-,TRBJ2-6,TGTGCCAGCAGTGACTCCCGATCTGGGGCCAACGTCCTGACTTTC,CASSDSRSGANVLTF
TRBV15,-,-,TRBJ2-7,TGTGCCACCAGCTATAGGGGCGGTCTCCACGAGCAGTACTTC,CATSYRGGLHEQYF
TRBV27,-,once,TRBJ2-5,TGTGCCAACGACACAGGACCGTACCAAGAGACCCAGTACTTC,CANDTGPYQETQYF
TRBV5-1,TRBD1,-,TRBJ2-5,TGCGCCAGCAGCTTGGGACAGGGACAAGAGACCCAGTACTTC,CASSLGQGQETQYF
TRBV7-3,-,-,TRBJ2-3,TGTGCCAGCAGCTTATACAGGGCGGGGGATACGCAGTATTTT,CASSLYRAGDTQYF
TRBV25-1,-,-,TRBJ1-1,TGTGCCAGTCGTCAGAACACTGAAGCTTTCTTT,CASRQNTEAFF
TRBV19,-,-,TRBJ2-3,TGTGCCAGTACCGATTCAGGCAGGACACACACGGATACGCAGTATTTT,CASTDSGRTHTDTQYF
TRBV5-4,-,-,TRBJ2-1,TGTGCCAGCAAACCGTCGATGGCCGCGACCAATGAGCAGTTCTTC,CASKPSMAATNEQFF
TRBV20-1,-,-,TRBJ1-4,TGCAGTGCTACTTTTAATGAAAAACTGTTTTTT,CSATFNEKLFF
TRBV5-1,TRBD2,-,TRBJ2-2,TGCGCCAGCAGCTCACAAGGGACTAGCGTCACCGGGGAGCTGTTTTTT,CASSSQGTSVTGELFF
TRBV30,TRBD1,once,TRBJ1-2,TGTGCCTGGGACCGGGACAGGGTATATGGCTACACCTTC,CAWDRDRVYGYTF
TRBV2,-,-,TRBJ2-3,TGTGCCAGCAGCGAAGAGGGTGGGAGCACAGATACGCAGTATTTT,CASSEEGGSTDTQYF
TRBV6-6,TRBD1,-,TRBJ1-3,TGTGCCAGCAGCCTCGACAGGGTTGGAAACACCATATATTTT,CASSLDRVGNTIYF
TRBV5-1,-,-,TRBJ1-1,TGCGCCAGCAGCCCAGATCGGCCGAACACTGAAGCTTTCTTT,CASSPDRPNTEAFF
TRBV2,TRBD2,-,TRBJ2-3,TGTGCCAGCAGCCTAGCGGGAACAGATACGCAGTATTTT,CASSLAGTDTQYF
TRBV5-5,TRBD1,-,TRBJ1-5,TGTGCCAGCAGCGAGGGACAGGCTGGGCCCCAGCATTTT,CASSEGQAGPQHF
TRBV30,TRBD2,-,TRBJ2-3,TGTGCCTGGAGTAGCGGGACTAGCGGCAGCACAGATACGCAGTATTTT,CAWSSGTSGSTDTQYF
TRBV2,-,-,TRBJ2-1,TGTGCCAGCAGTGAACTTGGACCAGGGCAGTTCTTC,CASSELGPGQFF
TRBV5-4,-,-,TRBJ2-2,TGTGCCAGCAGCTTGGGAGGTCCCAGCGGTGTCACCGGGGAGCTGTTTTTT,CASSLGGPSGVTGELFF
TRBV6-6,TRBD1,-,TRBJ2-7,TGTGCCAGCAGTCCCGGGACAGGGGGCCTGTACTTC,CASSPGTGGLYF
TRBV18,-,-,TRBJ2-7,TGTGCCAGCTCACGTGTGGAGACCTACGAGCAGTACTTC,CASSRVETYEQYF
TRBV29-1,-,-,TRBJ2-6,TGCAGCGTGGCGACCGGCTTATCTGGGGCCAACGTCCTGACTTTC,CSVATGLSGANVLTF
TRBV18,-,-,TRBJ2-2,TGTGCCAGCTCACCACCGAGCACCACCGGGGAGCTGTTTTTT,CASSPPSTTGELFF
TRBV18,-,once,TRBJ2-2,TGTGCCAGCTCACCACCGGTCGGGGCTAACACCGGGGAGCTGTTTTTT,CASSPPVGANTGELFF
TRBV10-3,-,-,TRBJ2-7,TGTGCCATCAGTGACCCCTCGGTACCCATATACGAGCAGTACTTC,CAISDPSVPIYEQYF